This is a list of T cell receptor beta chains from one sample in a study of blood T cell repertoires in COVID-19. Clones were read by immunoSEQ multiplex PCR, and TCRdb kept only the in-frame ones, dropping some. The sample records about 300,000 clones, 85% to 90% being singletons. The sample taken for sequencing was PBMCs or T cells enriched from blood (not recorded which). The receptors shown here come from a man younger than 45 who had recovered from COVID-19. CDR3s include the opening cysteine and the closing phenylalanine or tryptophan. The D gene is left open where the match is weak. Clone sizes are given selectively: once, few, many, or a class where the clone is expanded.

d_call,v_call,clone_size,j_call,cdr3_aa,cdr3_nt
TRBD1,TRBV5-8,NA,TRBJ1-1,CASSFENDNRGEAFF,TGTGCCAGCAGCTTCGAAAACGATAACAGGGGTGAAGCTTTCTTT
TRBD1,TRBV24-1,NA,TRBJ2-5,CATGTGFYPETQYF,TGTGCCACCGGGACAGGGTTTTATCCAGAGACCCAGTACTTC
NA,TRBV11-2,NA,TRBJ1-1,CASRLGSNTEAFF,TGTGCCAGCAGACTGGGCAGCAACACTGAAGCTTTCTTT
TRBD2,TRBV5-8,many,TRBJ2-1,CASSGGLAQTNEQFF,TGTGCCAGCAGCGGGGGACTAGCGCAGACTAATGAGCAGTTCTTC
TRBD1,TRBV6-1,NA,TRBJ1-2,CASSDRDRVSGYTF,TGTGCCAGCAGTGACCGGGACAGGGTGAGCGGCTACACCTTC
TRBD2,TRBV10-2,once,TRBJ2-5,CASRNLVSGAQYF,TGCGCCAGCAGGAATCTGGTCAGCGGGGCCCAGTACTTC
TRBD1,TRBV15,NA,TRBJ1-3,CATSRGLQGALNTIYF,TGTGCCACCAGCAGAGGTCTACAGGGGGCCCTAAACACCATATATTTT
TRBD1,TRBV4-1,NA,TRBJ2-3,CASSQQQGSDTQYF,TGCGCCAGCAGCCAGCAACAGGGGTCAGATACGCAGTATTTT
TRBD2,TRBV5-1,once,TRBJ2-1,CASSLAYRAGGTNEQFF,TGCGCCAGCAGCTTGGCTTATCGAGCGGGAGGGACCAATGAGCAGTTCTTC
NA,TRBV5-1,once,TRBJ2-1,CASSEGDYKGNEQFF,TGCGCCAGCAGCGAGGGGGACTATAAGGGAAATGAGCAGTTCTTC
NA,TRBV5-1,NA,TRBJ1-5,CASSIDPGGNQPQHF,TGCGCCAGCAGCATCGACCCGGGAGGCAATCAGCCCCAGCATTTT
TRBD1,TRBV11-2,NA,TRBJ1-2,CASSLAGGNYGYTF,TGTGCCAGCAGCTTGGCAGGGGGCAACTATGGCTACACCTTC
NA,TRBV3-1/TRBV3-2,NA,TRBJ2-6,CASSQLRQTSGANVLTF,TGTGCCAGCAGCCAACTAAGACAGACCTCTGGGGCCAACGTCCTGACTTTC
NA,TRBV11-2,NA,TRBJ2-1,CASSLGMAREQFF,TGTGCCAGCAGCTTAGGTATGGCCAGGGAGCAGTTCTTC
TRBD1,TRBV4-1,NA,TRBJ1-2,CASSQGAQGYTF,TGCGCCAGCAGTCAGGGGGCGCAAGGCTACACCTTC
TRBD1,TRBV7-2,few,TRBJ1-1,CASSWQRQGSAEAFF,TGTGCCAGCAGCTGGCAACGACAGGGTTCAGCTGAAGCTTTCTTT
NA,TRBV5-5,NA,TRBJ1-3,CASSWGRTAGNTIYF,TGTGCCAGCAGCTGGGGTCGGACAGCTGGAAACACCATATATTTT
TRBD2,TRBV27,once,TRBJ2-6,CASSLRGERSGANVLTF,TGTGCCAGCAGTTTACGGGGGGAACGCTCTGGGGCCAACGTCCTGACTTTC
NA,TRBV24-1,NA,TRBJ1-4,CATSQPPSNRFTNEKLFF,TGTGCCACCAGTCAACCCCCCTCGAACAGGTTTACTAATGAAAAACTGTTTTTT
NA,TRBV28,few,TRBJ1-6,CASSSHGRAHSPLHF,TGTGCCAGCAGTTCCCACGGCAGGGCCCATTCACCCCTCCACTTT
TRBD1,TRBV27,NA,TRBJ2-7,CASSSRGQGGSYEQYF,TGTGCCAGCAGTTCCCGGGGACAGGGGGGCTCCTACGAGCAGTACTTC
TRBD2,TRBV3-1/TRBV3-2,NA,TRBJ2-3,CASSRLLAGASTDTQYF,TGTGCCAGCAGCCGATTACTAGCGGGAGCTAGCACAGATACGCAGTATTTT
TRBD1,TRBV19,NA,TRBJ1-4,CASRGQGRFEKLFF,TGTGCCAGTAGAGGACAGGGGAGGTTCGAAAAACTGTTTTTT
NA,TRBV3-1/TRBV3-2,NA,TRBJ2-2,CASSRRWTTGTGELFF,TGTGCCAGCAGCCGCCGGTGGACTACCGGGACCGGGGAGCTGTTTTTT
TRBD1,TRBV18,once,TRBJ2-1,CASSPQTGSTNEQFF,TGTGCCAGCTCACCACAGACAGGGTCTACCAATGAGCAGTTCTTC
TRBD1,TRBV7-9,NA,TRBJ1-2,CASSIQGEGNYGYTF,TGTGCCAGCAGCATACAGGGGGAGGGTAACTATGGCTACACCTTC
TRBD1,TRBV5-6,NA,TRBJ1-4,CASSSRGEKLFF,TGTGCCAGCAGCTCCAGGGGGGAAAAACTGTTTTTT
NA,TRBV12-3/TRBV12-4,NA,TRBJ1-2,CASSPYENYGYTF,TGTGCCTCCTCCCCCTATGAGAACTATGGCTACACCTTC
TRBD1,TRBV11-2,NA,TRBJ1-2,CASSKGTGVGGYTF,TGTGCCAGCAGCAAGGGGACAGGGGTGGGCGGCTACACCTTC
TRBD1,TRBV24-1,NA,TRBJ1-5,CATGDRGGNQPQHF,TGTGCCACCGGGGACAGGGGAGGAAATCAGCCCCAGCATTTT
TRBD1,TRBV28,few,TRBJ1-6,CASSYRGRNQSPLHF,TGTGCCAGCAGTTACAGGGGCCGGAACCAGTCACCCCTCCACTTT
NA,TRBV25-1,NA,TRBJ2-6,CASSDRGFGANVLTF,TGTGCCAGCAGTGACCGGGGGTTTGGGGCCAACGTCCTGACTTTC
NA,TRBV28,once,TRBJ1-5,CASSGNGQPQHF,TGTGCCAGCTCAGGGAATGGTCAGCCCCAGCATTTT
TRBD1,TRBV6-2/TRBV6-3,NA,TRBJ2-7,CASSYSTGVPSYEQYF,TGTGCCAGCAGTTACTCCACAGGGGTTCCCTCCTACGAGCAGTACTTC
NA,TRBV7-2,NA,TRBJ1-3,CASSLEGGSGNTIYF,TGTGCCAGCAGCTTAGAAGGGGGATCTGGAAACACCATATATTTT
NA,TRBV3-1/TRBV3-2,NA,TRBJ2-3,CASSQERRVGLPDTQYF,TGTGCCAGCAGCCAAGAGCGCAGGGTAGGGTTACCAGATACGCAGTATTTT
TRBD1,TRBV11-2,NA,TRBJ1-1,CASRTFSGQTNTEAFF,TGTGCCAGCAGGACCTTCTCGGGACAGACGAACACTGAAGCTTTCTTT